This passage covers 10 T cell receptor beta chains from one sample sequenced in a study of blood T cell repertoires in COVID-19. Data came from immunoSEQ multiplex PCR; TCRdb stores just in-frame clones and leaves some out. The sample has about 180,000 clones; 88% are singletons. Sequencing was carried out using PBMCs or T cells enriched from blood (not recorded which). The source of these receptors is a woman in her late teens or twenties who had recovered from COVID-19.

The rearrangement links TRBV2 to TRBJ2-2; 7 positions agree with TRBD1. The J segment lost 6 bases and the V segment lost 8 bases, leaving 12 bases of the junction unmatched. This CDR3 spans 15 amino acids. Germline lookup yields CDR1 SNHLY and CDR2 FYNNEI. The CDR3: CASRPSGTDPGELFF. The CDR3, as DNA: TGTGCCAGCCGGCCAAGTGGGACAGATCCCGGGGAGCTGTTTTTT.

The gene calls are TRBV2 and TRBJ1-2; D not resolved. This CDR3 comprises 12 residues. Germline V gives CDR1 SNHLY, CDR2 FYNNEI. V shed 4 bases and J shed 8 bases, with 11 bases lying between them. CDR3 amino acids: CASSGRSRGYTF. The CDR3 DNA is TGTGCCAGCAGTGGGAGGTCTCGGGGCTACACCTTC.

This clone was seen a single time. V gene TRBV3-1 (or the pseudogene TRBV3-2) combines with J gene TRBJ1-6; 7 positions match TRBD1. This CDR3 spans 16 amino acids. The trim removed 0 bases at V and 9 bases at J, leaving 8 bases unmatched. Germline V gene lookup returns CDR1 LGHDT and CDR2 YNNKEL (reference sequence). The DNA of the CDR3 is TGTGCCAGCAGCCAAGAACTCGTAGGGGGCGCTTCACCCCTCCACTTT. The encoded protein is CASSQELVGGASPLHF.

The V gene is TRBV5-4, the J gene TRBJ2-7; 7 positions match TRBD2. This CDR3 has 15 amino acids. Per germline, CDR1 SGHNT and CDR2 YYREEE (reference sequence). V shed 5 bases, J shed 1 base, and the junction held 9 bases outside the gene matches. CDR3 loop: CASSTELALSYEQYF. The CDR3 nucleotides read TGTGCCAGCAGTACCGAACTAGCGTTATCCTACGAGCAGTACTTC. Complete variable domain (other parts from reference TRBV5-4 and TRBJ2-7): ETGVTQSPTHLIKTRGQQVTLRCSSQSGHNTVSWYQQALGQGPQFIFQYYREEENGRGNFPPRFSGLQFPNYSSELNVNALELDDSALYLCASSTELALSYEQYFGPGTRLTVT.

The chain combines TRBV11-2 with TRBJ2-5, with D maybe TRBD2 (7 bases). This CDR3 region has 15 residues. CDR1 and CDR2 from the germline V gene are SGHAT and FQNNGV. With 1 base removed from V and 7 bases from J, the gap between germline ends came to 16 bases. This CDR3 is CASSLVGGGEGTQYF. For the CDR3, the DNA is TGTGCCAGCAGCTTAGTAGGGGGGGGCGAGGGGACCCAGTACTTC. Filled out from reference TRBV11-2 and TRBJ2-5, the complete variable domain reads EAGVAQSPRYKIIEKRQSVAFWCNPISGHATLYWYQQILGQGPKLLIQFQNNGVVDDSQLPKDRFSAERLKGVDSTLKIQPAKLEDSAVYLCASSLVGGGEGTQYFGPGTRLLVL.

The chain recombines TRBV10-1 with TRBJ2-7; D possibly corresponds to TRBD2 (5 bases). This CDR3 comprises 14 residues. The germline V and J ends were trimmed by 5 bases and 2 bases, with 13 bases remaining between them. CDR1 and CDR2 (germline): WNHNN, SYGVQD (reference sequence). The CDR3 region is CASSREIGPYEQYF. The CDR3 nucleotides read TGCGCCAGCAGTCGGGAAATCGGGCCCTACGAGCAGTACTTC.

In this sample, this clone turned up once. The V and J genes are TRBV18 and TRBJ1-4, with D tentatively TRBD1 (6 bases). CDR3 length: 13 residues. The V end lost 3 bases, the J end lost 8 bases, and 10 bases lay between the germline ends. CDR1 and CDR2 from the germline V gene are KGHSH and LQKENI. Written as DNA, the CDR3 is TGTGCCAGCTCACCGACAGGAAGCGAAAAACTGTTTTTT. Protein sequence: CASSPTGSEKLFF. Combining the CDR3 with reference TRBV18 and TRBJ1-4 gives the whole variable domain NAGVMQNPRHLVRRRGQEARLRCSPMKGHSHVYWYRQLPEEGLKFMVYLQKENIIDESGMPKERFSAEFPKEGPSILRIQQVVRGDSAAYFCASSPTGSEKLFFGSGTQLSVL.

This clone was seen a single time. This chain connects TRBV7-9 to TRBJ2-5; perhaps TRBD2 as D (6 bases). This CDR3 has 16 residues. V lost 4 bases to trimming and J lost 0 bases, with 15 bases between them. CDR1 and CDR2 (germline): SEHNR, FQNEAQ (reference sequence). CDR3 sequence reads: CASSSTVADYQETQYF. The CDR3 DNA sequence: TGTGCCAGCAGCTCAACGGTAGCGGATTACCAAGAGACCCAGTACTTC.

The rearrangement links TRBV18 to TRBJ2-5; 8 nucleotides align to TRBD1. CDR3 length equals 14 residues. The junction had 1 base not matched to a gene; V was cut back by 4 bases and J by 0 bases. Germline CDR1 reads KGHSH; CDR2 reads LQKENI. CDR3 DNA: TGTGCCAGCTCACTGACAGGGGACCAAGAGACCCAGTACTTC. Its protein product is CASSLTGDQETQYF.

The rearrangement joins TRBV2 to TRBJ1-1; no clear D. Trimming took 4 bases from V and 5 from J, leaving 8 bases between them. The CDR3 has 12 amino acids. Germline values: CDR1 SNHLY, CDR2 FYNNEI. CDR3 DNA sequence: TGTGCCAGCAGTGTGGGAGAAACTGAAGCTTTCTTT. It translates to CASSVGETEAFF.